This T cell receptor (beta chain) was found in a study of blood T cells in healthy people across ages. Next came a second PCR, run for about 7 to 12 cycles, which used a sample-barcoded 5' primer along with a J-beta primer mix. TCRdb recomputed calls from the 5' RACE reads with MiXCR, one row per CDR3 protein. The repertoire includes almost 550,000 distinct CDR3 sequences, about 25% of them detected once, and just over 8.5% sits in the top ten. These data were also filed under a second study, of T cells of mothers and their children. That source reports: Sequencing returned over 8 million TCR beta CDR3 reads per mother and about 3 million per child. Related mother and child pairs showed slightly greater overlap (not significant) than unrelated pairs did.

Material for sequencing was blood. This TCR was recovered from a boy under 18 in good health.

CDR3 loop: CASSPRRQTDSGNTIYF. Here the CDR3 DNA reads TGCGCCAGCAGCCCAAGAAGGCAGACAGACTCTGGAAACACCATATATTTT. The V gene is TRBV4-1, the J gene TRBJ1-3; D is perhaps TRBD1 (5 bases). The V end lost 4 bases, the J end lost 0 bases, and 16 bases lay between the germline ends. The CDR3 runs to 17 residues. Germline V gene lookup returns CDR1 MGHRA and CDR2 YSYEKL.